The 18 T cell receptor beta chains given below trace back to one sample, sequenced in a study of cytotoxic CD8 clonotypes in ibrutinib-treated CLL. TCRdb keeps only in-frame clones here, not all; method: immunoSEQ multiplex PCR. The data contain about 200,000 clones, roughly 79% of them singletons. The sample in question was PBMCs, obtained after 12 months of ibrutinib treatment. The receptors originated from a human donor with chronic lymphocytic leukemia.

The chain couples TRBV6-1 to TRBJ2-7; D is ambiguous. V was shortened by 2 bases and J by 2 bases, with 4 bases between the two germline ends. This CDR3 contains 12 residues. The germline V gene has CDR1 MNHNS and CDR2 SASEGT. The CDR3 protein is CASSESAYEQYF. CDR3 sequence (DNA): TGTGCCAGCAGTGAATCAGCCTACGAGCAGTACTTC.

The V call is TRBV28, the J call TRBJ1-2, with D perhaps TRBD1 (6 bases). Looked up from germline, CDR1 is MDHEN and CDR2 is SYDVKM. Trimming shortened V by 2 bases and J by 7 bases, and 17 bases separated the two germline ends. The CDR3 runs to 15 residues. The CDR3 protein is CASSLSGRGAGGYTF. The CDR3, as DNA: TGTGCCAGCAGTTTAAGCGGTCGGGGGGCGGGTGGCTACACCTTC.

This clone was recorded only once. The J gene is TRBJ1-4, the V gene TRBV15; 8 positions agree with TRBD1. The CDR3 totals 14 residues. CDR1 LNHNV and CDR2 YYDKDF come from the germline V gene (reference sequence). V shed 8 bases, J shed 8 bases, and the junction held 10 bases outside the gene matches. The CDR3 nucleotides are TGTGCCACCCTTCTCACAGGGGGGGAGGAAAAACTGTTTTTT. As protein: CATLLTGGEEKLFF.

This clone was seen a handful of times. The CDR3: CASSILDLGNQPQHF. The CDR3 nucleotides are TGTGCCAGCAGTATACTGGACCTGGGCAATCAGCCCCAGCATTTT. The rearrangement links TRBV6-1 to TRBJ1-5; D gene uncertain. This CDR3 has 15 amino acids. Germline lookup yields CDR1 MNHNS and CDR2 SASEGT. V was clipped by 5 bases and J by 2 bases, with 13 bases between them.

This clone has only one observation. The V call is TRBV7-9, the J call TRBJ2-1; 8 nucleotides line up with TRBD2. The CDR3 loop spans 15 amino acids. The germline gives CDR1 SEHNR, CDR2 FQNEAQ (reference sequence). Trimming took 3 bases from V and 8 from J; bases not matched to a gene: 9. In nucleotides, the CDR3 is TGTGCCAGCAGCTTCGCCCGGGGGGGCCGGGATGAGCAGTTCTTC. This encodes CASSFARGGRDEQFF.

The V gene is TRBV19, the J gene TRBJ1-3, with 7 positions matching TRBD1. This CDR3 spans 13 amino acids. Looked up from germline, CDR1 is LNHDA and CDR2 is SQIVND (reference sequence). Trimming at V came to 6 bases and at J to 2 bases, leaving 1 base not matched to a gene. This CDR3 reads CASRQGAGNTIYF. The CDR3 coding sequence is TGTGCCAGTAGGCAGGGGGCTGGAAACACCATATATTTT.

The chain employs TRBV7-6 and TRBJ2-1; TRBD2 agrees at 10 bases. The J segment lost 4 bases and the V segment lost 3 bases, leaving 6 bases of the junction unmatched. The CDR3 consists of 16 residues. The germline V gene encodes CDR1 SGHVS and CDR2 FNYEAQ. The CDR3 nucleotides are TGTGCCAGCAGCTTTTCGGGACTAGCGATATACAATGAGCAGTTCTTC. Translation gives CASSFSGLAIYNEQFF.

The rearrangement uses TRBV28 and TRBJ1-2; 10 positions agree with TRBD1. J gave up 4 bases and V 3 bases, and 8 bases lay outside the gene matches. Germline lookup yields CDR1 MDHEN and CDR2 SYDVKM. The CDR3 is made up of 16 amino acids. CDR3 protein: CASSFETGGGFYGYTF. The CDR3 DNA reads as TGTGCCAGCAGTTTTGAGACAGGGGGCGGCTTCTATGGCTACACCTTC.

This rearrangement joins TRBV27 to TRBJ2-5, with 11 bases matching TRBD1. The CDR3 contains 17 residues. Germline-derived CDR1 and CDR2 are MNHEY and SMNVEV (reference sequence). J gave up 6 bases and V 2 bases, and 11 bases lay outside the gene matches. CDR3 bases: TGTGCCAGCAGTTTAAACGGGAGGACAGGGGGCGCGCAGACCCAGTACTTC. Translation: CASSLNGRTGGAQTQYF.

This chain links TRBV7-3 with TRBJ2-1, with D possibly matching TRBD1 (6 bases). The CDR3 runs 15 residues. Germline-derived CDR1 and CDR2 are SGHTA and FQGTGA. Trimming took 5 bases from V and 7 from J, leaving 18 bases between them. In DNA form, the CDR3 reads TGTGCCAGCAGCCCCCGGACAGTCAGGGGTAATGAGCAGTTCTTC. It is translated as CASSPRTVRGNEQFF.

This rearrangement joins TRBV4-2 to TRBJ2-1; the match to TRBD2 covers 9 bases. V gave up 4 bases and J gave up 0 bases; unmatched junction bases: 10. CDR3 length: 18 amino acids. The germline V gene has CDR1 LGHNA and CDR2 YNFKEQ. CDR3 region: CASSLGTSRTSSYNEQFF. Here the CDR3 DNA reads TGTGCCAGCAGCCTTGGGACTAGCCGGACATCCTCCTACAATGAGCAGTTCTTC.

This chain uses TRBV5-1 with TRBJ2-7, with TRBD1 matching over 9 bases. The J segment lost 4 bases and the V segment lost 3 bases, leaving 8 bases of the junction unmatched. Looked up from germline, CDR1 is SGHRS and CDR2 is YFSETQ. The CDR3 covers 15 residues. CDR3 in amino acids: CASSSGQGRKYEQYF. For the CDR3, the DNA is TGCGCCAGCAGCTCCGGACAGGGGAGAAAATACGAGCAGTACTTC. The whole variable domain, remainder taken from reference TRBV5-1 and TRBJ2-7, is KAGVTQTPRYLIKTRGQQVTLSCSPISGHRSVSWYQQTPGQGLQFLFEYFSETQRNKGNFPGRFSGRQFSNSRSEMNVSTLELGDSALYLCASSSGQGRKYEQYFGPGTRLTVT.

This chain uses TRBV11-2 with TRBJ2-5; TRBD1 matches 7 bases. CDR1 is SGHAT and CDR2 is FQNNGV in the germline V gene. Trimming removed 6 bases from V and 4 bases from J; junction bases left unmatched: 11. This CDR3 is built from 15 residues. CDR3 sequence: CASRPTGDLRETQYF. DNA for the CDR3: TGTGCCAGCAGACCAACAGGGGATCTAAGAGAGACCCAGTACTTC.

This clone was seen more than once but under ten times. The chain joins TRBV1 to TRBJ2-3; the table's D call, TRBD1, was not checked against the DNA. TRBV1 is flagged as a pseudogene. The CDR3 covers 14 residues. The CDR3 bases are TGCACCAGCAGCCAAGGGCAGAACACAGATACGCAGTATTTT. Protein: CTSSQGQNTDTQYF.

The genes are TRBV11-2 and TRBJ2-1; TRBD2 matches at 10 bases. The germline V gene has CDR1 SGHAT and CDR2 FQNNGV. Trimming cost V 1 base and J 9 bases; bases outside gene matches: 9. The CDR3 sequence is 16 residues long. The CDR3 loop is CASSLVGLAGEVEQFF. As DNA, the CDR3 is TGTGCCAGCAGCTTAGTAGGCCTAGCGGGAGAGGTTGAGCAGTTCTTC.

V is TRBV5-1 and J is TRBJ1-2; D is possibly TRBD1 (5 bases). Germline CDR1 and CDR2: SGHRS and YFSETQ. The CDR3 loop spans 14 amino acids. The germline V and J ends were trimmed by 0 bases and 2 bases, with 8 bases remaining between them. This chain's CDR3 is CASSLEQANYGYTF. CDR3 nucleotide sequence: TGCGCCAGCAGCTTGGAACAGGCAAACTATGGCTACACCTTC.

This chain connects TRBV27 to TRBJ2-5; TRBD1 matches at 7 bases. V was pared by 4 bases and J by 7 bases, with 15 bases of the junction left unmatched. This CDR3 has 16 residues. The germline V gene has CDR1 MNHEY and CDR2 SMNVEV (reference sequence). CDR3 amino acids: CASSYRQGDLGGTQYF. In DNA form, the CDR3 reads TGTGCCAGCAGTTACCGCCAGGGGGATTTAGGAGGGACCCAGTACTTC.

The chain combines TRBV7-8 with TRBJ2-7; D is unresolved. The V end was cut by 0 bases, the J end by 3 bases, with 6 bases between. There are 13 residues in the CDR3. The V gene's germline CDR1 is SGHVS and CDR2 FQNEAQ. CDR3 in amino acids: CASSLASSYEQYF. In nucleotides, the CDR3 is TGTGCCAGCAGCTTAGCGTCTAGCTACGAGCAGTACTTC.